Presented here are 7 T cell receptor beta chains from one specimen sequenced in a study of T cell repertoires in cytomegalovirus infection. In TCRdb, the reads were re-called with MiXCR into one record per CDR3 protein. This sample has roughly 990,000 distinct CDR3 sequences, with more than 25% found just once. Their antigen targets remain unknown. The sample consisted of cultured CD8+ T cells from PBMCs, taken from culture after CMV antigen stimulation. The receptors come from a human donor in good health (CMV status not recorded). Some clones in this sample may be carry-over from other donors' samples.

The sample holds many counts of this clonotype. The chain is built from TRBV6-1 and TRBJ1-5, with D tentatively TRBD1 (6 bases). Germline lookup yields CDR1 MNHNS and CDR2 SASEGT. The CDR3 has 17 amino acids. With 8 bases removed from V and 1 base from J, the gap between germline ends came to 21 bases. Here the CDR3 reads CASCGAGELGSNQPQHF. DNA for the CDR3: TGTGCCAGCTGTGGGGCAGGGGAACTTGGGAGCAATCAGCCCCAGCATTTT.

This rearrangement joins TRBV27 to TRBJ1-3, with TRBD1 matching over 7 bases. CDR1 MNHEY and CDR2 SMNVEV come from the germline V gene (reference sequence). Trimming took 5 bases from V and 4 from J; bases not matched to a gene: 8. The CDR3 runs to 15 residues. The CDR3 loop reads CASSPLTGQGNTIYF. The CDR3 DNA is TGTGCCAGCAGTCCTCTGACAGGGCAAGGAAACACCATATATTTT.

The rearrangement joins TRBV12-5 to TRBJ2-5; perhaps TRBD1 as D (6 bases). From germline, CDR1 is LGHNT and CDR2 FRNRAP. The CDR3 extends over 12 amino acids. The ends were cut back, 6 bases at V and 4 bases at J, with 9 bases in the middle. The CDR3 DNA reads as TGTGCTAGTGGCAGGGGTCCAGAGACCCAGTACTTC. Translation: CASGRGPETQYF.

The gene calls are TRBV19 and TRBJ2-7; no clear D gene. V was clipped by 0 bases and J by 4 bases, with 7 bases between them. This CDR3 comprises 13 residues. Germline lookup yields CDR1 LNHDA and CDR2 SQIVND (reference sequence). CDR3 nucleotides: TGTGCCAGTAGTATAGATCCGGGTTACGAGCAGTACTTC. This translates into CASSIDPGYEQYF.

This clonotype occurred many times. CDR3 DNA sequence: TGTGCCAGCACCCATAAGGGGGTCACCTACAATGAGCAGTTCTTC. This encodes CASTHKGVTYNEQFF. The J gene is TRBJ2-1, the V gene TRBV7-2, with D perhaps matching TRBD1 (6 bases). V dropped 7 bases and J dropped 2 bases, with 15 bases sitting between them. The CDR3 runs 15 residues. From germline, CDR1 is SGHTA and CDR2 FQGNSA.

This clonotype appeared many times. The chain recombines TRBV7-6 with TRBJ2-1; 7 positions agree with TRBD1. The CDR3 is 13 amino acids. The V gene end was trimmed by 5 bases and the J gene end by 9 bases; junction bases not matched to a gene: 7. Germline CDR1 reads SGHVS; CDR2 reads FNYEAQ. CDR3 DNA sequence: TGTGCCAGCAGCGTCGGGACAGTTGTTGAGCAGTTCTTC. It codes for CASSVGTVVEQFF.

This clonotype turned up a few times. This chain links TRBV2 with TRBJ2-3; no reliable D call. The CDR3 is made up of 15 amino acids. CDR1 and CDR2 from the germline V gene are SNHLY and FYNNEI. V was pared by 1 base and J by 8 bases, with 16 bases between. As DNA, the CDR3 is TGTGCCAGCAGTGAAGAAACCCCCGCCTGGGGTACGCAGTATTTT. Its translation is CASSEETPAWGTQYF.